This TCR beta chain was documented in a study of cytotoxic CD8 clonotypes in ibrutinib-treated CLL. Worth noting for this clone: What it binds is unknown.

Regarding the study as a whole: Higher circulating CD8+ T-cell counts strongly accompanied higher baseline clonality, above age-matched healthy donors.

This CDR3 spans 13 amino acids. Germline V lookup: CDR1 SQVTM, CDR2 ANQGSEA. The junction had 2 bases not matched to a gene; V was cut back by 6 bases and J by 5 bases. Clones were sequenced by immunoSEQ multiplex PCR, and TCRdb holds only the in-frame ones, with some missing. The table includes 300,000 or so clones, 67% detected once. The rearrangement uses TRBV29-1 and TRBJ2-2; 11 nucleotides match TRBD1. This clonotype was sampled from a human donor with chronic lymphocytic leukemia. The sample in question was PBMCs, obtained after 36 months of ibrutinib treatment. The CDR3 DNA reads TGCAGCGTAGGGACAGGGGGAACCGGGGAGCTGTTTTTT. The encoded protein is CSVGTGGTGELFF.